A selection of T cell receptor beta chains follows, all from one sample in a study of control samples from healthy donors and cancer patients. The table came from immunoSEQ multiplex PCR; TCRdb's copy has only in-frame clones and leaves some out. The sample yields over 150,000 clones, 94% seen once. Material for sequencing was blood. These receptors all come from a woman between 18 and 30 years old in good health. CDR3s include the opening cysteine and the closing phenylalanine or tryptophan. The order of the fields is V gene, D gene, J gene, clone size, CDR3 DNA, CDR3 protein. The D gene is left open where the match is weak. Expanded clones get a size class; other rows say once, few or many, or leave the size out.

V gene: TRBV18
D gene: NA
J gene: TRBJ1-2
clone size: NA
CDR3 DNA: TGTGCCAGCTCACCTCAGGGAAACTATGGCTACACCTTC
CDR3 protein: CASSPQGNYGYTF

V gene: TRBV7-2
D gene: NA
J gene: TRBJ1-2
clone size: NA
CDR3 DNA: TGTGCCAGCAGCTCCCACGTTCAGGGAATTGGCTACACCTTC
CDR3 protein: CASSSHVQGIGYTF

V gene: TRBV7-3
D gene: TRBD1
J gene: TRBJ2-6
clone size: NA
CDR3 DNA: TGTGCCAGCAGGCCGGGACAGGGGGTGGCTGGGGCCAACGTCCTGACTTTC
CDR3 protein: CASRPGQGVAGANVLTF

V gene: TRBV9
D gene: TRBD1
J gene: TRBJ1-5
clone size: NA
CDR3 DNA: TGTGCCAGCAGCGCAGGGACAGGGGGACAGCCCCAGCATTTT
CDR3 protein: CASSAGTGGQPQHF

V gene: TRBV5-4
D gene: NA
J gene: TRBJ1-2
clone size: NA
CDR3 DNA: TGTGCCAGCAGCCCGGACCAGAACTATGGCTACACCTTC
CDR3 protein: CASSPDQNYGYTF

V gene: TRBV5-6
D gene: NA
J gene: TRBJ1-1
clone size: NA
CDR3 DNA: TGTGCCAGCAGCTTGGCCGGGAACACTGAAGCTTTCTTT
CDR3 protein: CASSLAGNTEAFF

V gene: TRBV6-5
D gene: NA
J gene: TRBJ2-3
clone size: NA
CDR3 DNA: TGTGCCAGCAGTTACTCTTCCGTTACGGATACGCAGTATTTT
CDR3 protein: CASSYSSVTDTQYF

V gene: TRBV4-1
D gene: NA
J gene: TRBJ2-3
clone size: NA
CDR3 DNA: TGCGCCAGCAGCCGGGTCGTGGGCAGGTCGGGCACAGATACGCAGTATTTT
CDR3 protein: CASSRVVGRSGTDTQYF

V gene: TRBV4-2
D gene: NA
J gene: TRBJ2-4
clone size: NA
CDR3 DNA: TGTGCCAGCAGCCAAGATAGTAGACTGGCGGTTCAGTACTTC
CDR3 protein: CASSQDSRLAVQYF

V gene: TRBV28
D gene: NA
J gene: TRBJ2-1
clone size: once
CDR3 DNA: TGTGCCAGCAGGTTGAGGGAATATGCCTACAATGAGCAGTTCTTC
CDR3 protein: CASRLREYAYNEQFF

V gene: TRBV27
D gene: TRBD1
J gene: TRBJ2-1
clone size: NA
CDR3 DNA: TGTGCCAGCAGTTTATGGGGACAGACCGAAACCCATGAGCAGTTCTTC
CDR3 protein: CASSLWGQTETHEQFF

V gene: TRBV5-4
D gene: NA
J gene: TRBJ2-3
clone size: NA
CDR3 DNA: TGTGCCAGCAGCTTGTTTAGGGACCCCAGAAGCACAGATACGCAGTATTTT
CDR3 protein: CASSLFRDPRSTDTQYF

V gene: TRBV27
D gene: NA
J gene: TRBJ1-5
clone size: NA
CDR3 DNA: TGTGCCAGCAGTTTATCGTCCGATACGGGTTATGTGAATCAGCCCCAGCATTTT
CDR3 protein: CASSLSSDTGYVNQPQHF

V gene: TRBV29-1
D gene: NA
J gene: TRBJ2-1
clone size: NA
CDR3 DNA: TGCAGCGTCGGCGGGGGCCTGGGAGAGCAGTTCTTC
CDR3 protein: CSVGGGLGEQFF

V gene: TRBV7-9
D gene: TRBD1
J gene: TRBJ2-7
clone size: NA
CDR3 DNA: TGTGCCAGCAGCTTTCAGGGGGCAGGCGAGCAGTACTTC
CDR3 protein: CASSFQGAGEQYF

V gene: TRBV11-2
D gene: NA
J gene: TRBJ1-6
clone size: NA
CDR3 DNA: TGTGCCAGCAGCTTAACAGGGATGACCCTCCACTTT
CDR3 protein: CASSLTGMTLHF

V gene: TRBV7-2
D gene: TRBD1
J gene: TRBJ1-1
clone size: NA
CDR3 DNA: TGTGCCAGCAGTATACAGGGGGCTATTACTGAAGCTTTCTTT
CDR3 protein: CASSIQGAITEAFF

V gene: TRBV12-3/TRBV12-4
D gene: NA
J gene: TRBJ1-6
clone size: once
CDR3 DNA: TGTGCCAGCAGTTTTGCCAACGGTTCACCCCTCCACTTT
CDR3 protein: CASSFANGSPLHF

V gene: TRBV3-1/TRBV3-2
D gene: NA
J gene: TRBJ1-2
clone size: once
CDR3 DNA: TGTGCCAGCAGGGCGAAACTGGGGGGCTACACCTTC
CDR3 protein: CASRAKLGGYTF

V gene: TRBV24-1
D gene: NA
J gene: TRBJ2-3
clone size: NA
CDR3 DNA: TGTGCCACCAGTGAGTCACCAGGGACCCTTAAAAGTTCCACAGATACGCAGTATTTT
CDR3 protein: CATSESPGTLKSSTDTQYF

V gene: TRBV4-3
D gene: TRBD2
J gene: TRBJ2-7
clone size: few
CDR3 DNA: TGCGCCAGCAGCCGGGCGGGAGACGGTTCCGAGCAGTACTTC
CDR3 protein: CASSRAGDGSEQYF

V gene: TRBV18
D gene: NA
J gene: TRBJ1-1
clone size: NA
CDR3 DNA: TGTGCCAGCTCCCTTAACCATAGGGCGACTGAAGCTTTCTTT
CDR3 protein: CASSLNHRATEAFF

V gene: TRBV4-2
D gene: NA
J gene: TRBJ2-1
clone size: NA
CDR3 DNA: TGTGCCAGCAGCCCCTTCCAGAGGGCGGCCAATGAGCAGTTCTTC
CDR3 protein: CASSPFQRAANEQFF

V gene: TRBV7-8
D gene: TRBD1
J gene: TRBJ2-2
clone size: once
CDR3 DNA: TGTGCCAGCAGCCCCATAGAGGGGGCCAACACCGGGGAGCTGTTTTTT
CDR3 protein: CASSPIEGANTGELFF

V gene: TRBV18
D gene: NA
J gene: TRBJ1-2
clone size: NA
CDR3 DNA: TGTGCCAGCTCTACCCGAATTGGGGTCAACTATGGCTACACCTTC
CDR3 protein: CASSTRIGVNYGYTF

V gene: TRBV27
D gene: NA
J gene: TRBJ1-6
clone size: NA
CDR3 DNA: TGTGCCAGCCGGACTCCCCGGAGCTCCTATAATTCACCCCTCCACTTT
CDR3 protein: CASRTPRSSYNSPLHF

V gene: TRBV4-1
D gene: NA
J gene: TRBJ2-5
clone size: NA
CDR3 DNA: TGCGCCAGCAGCCAAGGTCTGGGGGTCGAGGAGACCCAGTACTTC
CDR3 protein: CASSQGLGVEETQYF

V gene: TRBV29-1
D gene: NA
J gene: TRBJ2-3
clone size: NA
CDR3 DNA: TGCAGCGTCTTCGTGGGGAAGGGGGAAACAGATACGCAGTATTTT
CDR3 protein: CSVFVGKGETDTQYF

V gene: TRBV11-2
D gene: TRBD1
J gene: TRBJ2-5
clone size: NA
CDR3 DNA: TGTGCCAGCAGCTTAGCGCCTATCGGGACAGGGAGGCAAGAGACCCAGTACTTC
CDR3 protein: CASSLAPIGTGRQETQYF

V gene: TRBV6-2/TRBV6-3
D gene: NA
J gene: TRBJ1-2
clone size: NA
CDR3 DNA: TGTGCCAGCAGTTACTCAGGGGACTATGGCTACACCTTC
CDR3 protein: CASSYSGDYGYTF

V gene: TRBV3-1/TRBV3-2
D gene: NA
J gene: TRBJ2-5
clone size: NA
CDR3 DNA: TGTGCCAGCAGCCAAGTCGGCCGTGACCAGTACTTC
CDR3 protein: CASSQVGRDQYF

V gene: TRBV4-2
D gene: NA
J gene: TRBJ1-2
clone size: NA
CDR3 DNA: TGTGCCAGCAGCCCACAGGATAAATATGGCTACACCTTC
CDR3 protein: CASSPQDKYGYTF

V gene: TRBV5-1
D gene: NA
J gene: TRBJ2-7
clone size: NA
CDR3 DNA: TGCGCCAGCAGCTTGGAGGGGCAGGGTTGGTACGAGCAGTACTTC
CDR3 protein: CASSLEGQGWYEQYF

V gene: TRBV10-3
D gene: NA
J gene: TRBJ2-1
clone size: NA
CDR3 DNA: TGTGCCATCAGTGAGACCCCGAGGGGATACAATGAGCAGTTCTTC
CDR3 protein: CAISETPRGYNEQFF

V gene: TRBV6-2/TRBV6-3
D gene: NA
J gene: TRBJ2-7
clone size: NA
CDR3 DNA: TGTGCCAGCAGTTATCTGGGGGTTTGGGGGGATCATCGAGACGAGCAGTACTTC
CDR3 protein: CASSYLGVWGDHRDEQYF

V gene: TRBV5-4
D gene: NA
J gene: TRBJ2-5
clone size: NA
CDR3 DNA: TGTGCCAGCAGCTTGGCAGGGCCAGGGCAAGAGACCCAGTACTTC
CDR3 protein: CASSLAGPGQETQYF

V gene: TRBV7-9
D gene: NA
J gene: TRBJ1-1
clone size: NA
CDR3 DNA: TGTGCCAGCAGCTTAACGACACCAAATGAAGCTTTCTTT
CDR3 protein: CASSLTTPNEAFF

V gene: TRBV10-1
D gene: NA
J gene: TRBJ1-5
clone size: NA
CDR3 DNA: TGCGCCAGCCACAGATGGACTTTGCAACCAGGGGTAAATCAGCCCCAGCATTTT
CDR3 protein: CASHRWTLQPGVNQPQHF

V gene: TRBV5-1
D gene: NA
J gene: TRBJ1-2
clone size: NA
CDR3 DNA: TGCGCCAGCTCCGACCCAGGGCGTAACTATGGCTACACCTTC
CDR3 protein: CASSDPGRNYGYTF

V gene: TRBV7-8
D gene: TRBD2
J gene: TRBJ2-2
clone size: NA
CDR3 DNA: TGTGCCAGCAGCTCCCGCCTAGCGGGGGCCTCGGGGACCGGGGAGCTGTTTTTT
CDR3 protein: CASSSRLAGASGTGELFF

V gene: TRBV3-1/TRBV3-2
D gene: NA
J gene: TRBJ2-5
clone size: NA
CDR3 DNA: TGTGCCAGCAGCCAAGATGTAGAGACCCAGTACTTC
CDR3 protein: CASSQDVETQYF

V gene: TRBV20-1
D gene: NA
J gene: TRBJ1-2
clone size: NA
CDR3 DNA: TGCAGTGCTAGTAAGACGGGGGCATATGGCTACACCTTC
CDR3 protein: CSASKTGAYGYTF

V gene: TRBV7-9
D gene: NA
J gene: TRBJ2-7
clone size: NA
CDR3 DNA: TGTGCCAGCAGCTTAGTCGAAGAGCAGTACTTC
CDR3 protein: CASSLVEEQYF

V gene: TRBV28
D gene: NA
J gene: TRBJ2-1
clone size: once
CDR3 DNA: TGTGCCAGCAGCGAGGTAGGGGGGGCACGCTACAATGAGCAGTTCTTC
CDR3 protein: CASSEVGGARYNEQFF

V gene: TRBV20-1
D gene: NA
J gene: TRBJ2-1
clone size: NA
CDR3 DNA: TGCAGTGCTAGTTCGGGGCGGGGCTCCTACAATGAGCAGTTCTTC
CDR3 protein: CSASSGRGSYNEQFF

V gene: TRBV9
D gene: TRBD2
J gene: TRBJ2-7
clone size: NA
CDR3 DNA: TGTGCCAGCAGCGTAGCGGGGACTAACCTCTACGAGCAGTACTTC
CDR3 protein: CASSVAGTNLYEQYF

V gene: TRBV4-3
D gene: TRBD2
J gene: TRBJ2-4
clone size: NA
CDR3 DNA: TGCGCCAGCAGCCAAGATCTGGTAGCGGGGGCTCCTATAGCCAAAAACATTCAGTACTTC
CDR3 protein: CASSQDLVAGAPIAKNIQYF